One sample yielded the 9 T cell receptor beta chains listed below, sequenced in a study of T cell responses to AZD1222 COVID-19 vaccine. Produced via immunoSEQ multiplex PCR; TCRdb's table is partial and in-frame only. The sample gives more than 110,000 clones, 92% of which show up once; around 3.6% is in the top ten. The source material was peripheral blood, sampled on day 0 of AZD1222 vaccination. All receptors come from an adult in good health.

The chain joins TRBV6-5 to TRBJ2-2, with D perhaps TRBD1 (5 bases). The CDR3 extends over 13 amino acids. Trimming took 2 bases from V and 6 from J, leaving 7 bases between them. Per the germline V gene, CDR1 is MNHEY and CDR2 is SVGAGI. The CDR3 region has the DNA TGTGCCAGCAGTTACCTCAGGGCCGGGGAGCTGTTTTTT. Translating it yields CASSYLRAGELFF.

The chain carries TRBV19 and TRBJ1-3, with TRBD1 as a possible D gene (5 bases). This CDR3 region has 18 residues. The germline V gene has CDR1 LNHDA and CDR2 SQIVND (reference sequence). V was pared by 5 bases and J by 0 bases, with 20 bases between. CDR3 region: CASSPLPGLSSSGNTIYF. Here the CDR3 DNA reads TGTGCCAGTAGTCCATTACCGGGGCTTTCGTCCTCTGGAAACACCATATATTTT.

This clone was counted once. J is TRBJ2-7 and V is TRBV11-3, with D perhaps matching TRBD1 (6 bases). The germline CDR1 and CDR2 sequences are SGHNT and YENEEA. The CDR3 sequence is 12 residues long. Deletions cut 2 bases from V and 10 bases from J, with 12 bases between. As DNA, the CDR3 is TGTGCCAGCAGCTTACCTCCGGGACATCAGTACTTC. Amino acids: CASSLPPGHQYF.

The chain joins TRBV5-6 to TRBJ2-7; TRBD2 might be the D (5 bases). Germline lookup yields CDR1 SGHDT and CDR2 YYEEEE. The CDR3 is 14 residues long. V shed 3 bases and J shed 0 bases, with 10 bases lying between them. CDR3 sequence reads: CASSSWGVSYEQYF. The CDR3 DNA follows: TGTGCCAGCAGCTCTTGGGGAGTCTCCTACGAGCAGTACTTC. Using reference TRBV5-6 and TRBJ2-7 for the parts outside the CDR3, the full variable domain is DAGVTQSPTHLIKTRGQQVTLRCSPKSGHDTVSWYQQALGQGPQFIFQYYEEEERQRGNFPDRFSGHQFPNYSSELNVNALLLGDSALYLCASSSWGVSYEQYFGPGTRLTVT.

The CDR3 is CASSLSGSSYEQYF. CDR3 sequence (DNA): TGTGCCAGCAGCTTGTCGGGGAGCTCCTACGAGCAGTACTTC. The gene calls are TRBV5-4 and TRBJ2-7; weak D call: TRBD2 (5 bases). The V gene lost 1 base and the J gene lost 0 bases, with 8 bases spanning the gap. The length of the CDR3 is 14 residues. CDR1 is SGHNT, CDR2 YYREEE, per germline (reference sequence).

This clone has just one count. The CDR3 DNA sequence: TGTGCCAGCAGCGTAAAGGGACTACGTCCCACCGGGGCCTACAATGAGCAGTTCTTC. Translation: CASSVKGLRPTGAYNEQFF. This chain joins TRBV9 and TRBJ2-1, with 7 positions matching TRBD2. Germline trimming cut 1 base from V and 2 bases from J; bases unmatched to any gene: 15. CDR1 is SGDLS, CDR2 YYNGEE, per germline. The CDR3 sequence is 19 residues long.

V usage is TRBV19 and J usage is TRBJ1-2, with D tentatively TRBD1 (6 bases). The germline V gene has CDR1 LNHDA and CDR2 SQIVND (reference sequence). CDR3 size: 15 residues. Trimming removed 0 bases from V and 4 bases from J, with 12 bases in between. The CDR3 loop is CASSIDRGQFYGYTF. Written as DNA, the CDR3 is TGTGCCAGTAGTATAGACCGAGGACAGTTCTATGGCTACACCTTC.

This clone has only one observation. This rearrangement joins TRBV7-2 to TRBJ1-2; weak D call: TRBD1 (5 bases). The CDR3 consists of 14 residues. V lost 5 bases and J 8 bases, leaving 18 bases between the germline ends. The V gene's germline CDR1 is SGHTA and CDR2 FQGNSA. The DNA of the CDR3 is TGTGCCAGCAGCCCCGGAGGGGTCGCCTTGGGCTACACCTTC. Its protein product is CASSPGGVALGYTF.

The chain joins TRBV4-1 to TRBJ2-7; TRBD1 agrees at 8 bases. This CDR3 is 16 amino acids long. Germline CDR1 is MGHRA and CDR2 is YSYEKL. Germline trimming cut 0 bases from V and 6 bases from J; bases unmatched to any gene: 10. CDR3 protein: CASSQDAGQGLVEQYF. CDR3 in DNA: TGCGCCAGCAGCCAAGACGCAGGACAGGGTCTGGTCGAGCAGTACTTC.